This TCR beta chain was profiled in a study of T cells in Graves' hyperthyroidism and ophthalmopathy. Study-wide results and caveats: Ophthalmopathy, which appeared later, was predicted by the model a median about 5.9 months before onset.

Stable Graves' hyperthyroidism meant no ophthalmopathy progression within 18 months. Researchers took RNA transcripts and amplified the TCR beta CDR3 regions from them. The HTBI primer set served for first-round RT-PCR of the TCR CDR3. TCRdb re-called the multiplex PCR reads through MiXCR, storing one row per CDR3 protein. The sample lists a few hundred thousand distinct CDR3 sequences; about 45% were seen once. As to this clonotype: Antigen unknown. This may be a read error: a much more frequent sequence differs by one nucleotide.

The CDR3 extends over 14 amino acids. In germline, CDR1 is SGHTA, CDR2 FQGNSA. The J gene is TRBJ1-4, the V gene TRBV7-2, with D possibly matching TRBD1 (6 bases). The TCR sequence derives from a woman in her late teens or twenties with Graves' hyperthyroidism. The sequenced sample consisted of peripheral blood or thyroid tissue (not recorded which). The CDR3 DNA sequence: TGTGCCAGCAGCTTCCGGACAGCACCTGAAGAACTGTTTTTT. It is translated as CASSFRTAPEELFF.